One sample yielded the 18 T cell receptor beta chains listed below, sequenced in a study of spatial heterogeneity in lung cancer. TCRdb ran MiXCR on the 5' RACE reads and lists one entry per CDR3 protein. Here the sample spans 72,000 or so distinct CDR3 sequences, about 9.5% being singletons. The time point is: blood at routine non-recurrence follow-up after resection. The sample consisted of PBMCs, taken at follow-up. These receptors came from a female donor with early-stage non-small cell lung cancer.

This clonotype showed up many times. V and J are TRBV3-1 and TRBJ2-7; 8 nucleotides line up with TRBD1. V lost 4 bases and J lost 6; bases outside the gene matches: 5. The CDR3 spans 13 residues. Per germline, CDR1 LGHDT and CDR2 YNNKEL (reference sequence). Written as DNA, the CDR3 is TGTGCCAGCAGCCCGGACAGGGACGGCGAGCAGTACTTC. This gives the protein CASSPDRDGEQYF.

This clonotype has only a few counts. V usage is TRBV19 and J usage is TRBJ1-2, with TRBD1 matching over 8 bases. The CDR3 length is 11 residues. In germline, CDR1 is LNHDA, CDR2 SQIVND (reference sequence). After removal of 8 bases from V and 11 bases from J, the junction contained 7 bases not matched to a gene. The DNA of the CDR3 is TGTGCCAGTGTGGACAGGGAGTATTACACCTTC. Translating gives CASVDREYYTF.

CDR3 in DNA: TGTGCCAGCAGCCTCCTGCCGACTAGCGGCCGAGAGACCCAGTACTTC. Its translation is CASSLLPTSGRETQYF. V and J are TRBV11-2 and TRBJ2-5, with TRBD2 matching 9 bases. J was trimmed by 4 bases and V by 5 bases; bases with no gene match: 11. The CDR3 runs 16 residues. The germline gives CDR1 SGHAT, CDR2 FQNNGV.

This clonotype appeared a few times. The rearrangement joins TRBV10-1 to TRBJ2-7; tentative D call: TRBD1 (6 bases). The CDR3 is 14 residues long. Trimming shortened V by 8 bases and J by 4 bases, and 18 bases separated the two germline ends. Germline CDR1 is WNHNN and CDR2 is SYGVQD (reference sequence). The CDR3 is CASSEKGDRYEQYF. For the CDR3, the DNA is TGCGCCAGCTCGGAGAAGGGGGATCGGTACGAGCAGTACTTC.

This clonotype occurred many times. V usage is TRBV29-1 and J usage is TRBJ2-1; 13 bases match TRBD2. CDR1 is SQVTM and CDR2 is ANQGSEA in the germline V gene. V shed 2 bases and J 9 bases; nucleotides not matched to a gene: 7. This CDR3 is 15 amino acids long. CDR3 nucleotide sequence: TGCAGCGTTGAATATCAAACTAGCGGGAGGGGTGAGCAGTTCTTC. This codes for CSVEYQTSGRGEQFF.

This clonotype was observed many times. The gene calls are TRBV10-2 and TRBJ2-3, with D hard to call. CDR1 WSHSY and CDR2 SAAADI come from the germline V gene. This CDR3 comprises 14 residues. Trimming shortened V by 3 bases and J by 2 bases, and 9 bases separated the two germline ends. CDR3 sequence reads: CASSDVMNTDTQYF. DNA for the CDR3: TGCGCCAGCAGTGACGTGATGAACACAGATACGCAGTATTTT.

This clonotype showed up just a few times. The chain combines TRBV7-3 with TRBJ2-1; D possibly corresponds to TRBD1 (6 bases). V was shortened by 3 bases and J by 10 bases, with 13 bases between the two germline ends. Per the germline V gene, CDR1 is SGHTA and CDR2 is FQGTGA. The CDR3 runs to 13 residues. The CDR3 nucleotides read TGTGCCAGCAGCTTTTTACAGGGATACGAGCAGTTCTTC. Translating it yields CASSFLQGYEQFF. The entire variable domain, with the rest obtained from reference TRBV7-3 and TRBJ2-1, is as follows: GAGVSQTPSNKVTEKGKYVELRCDPISGHTALYWYRQSLGQGPEFLIYFQGTGAADDSGLPNDRFFAVRPEGSVSTLKIQRTERGDSAVYLCASSFLQGYEQFFGPGTRLTVL.

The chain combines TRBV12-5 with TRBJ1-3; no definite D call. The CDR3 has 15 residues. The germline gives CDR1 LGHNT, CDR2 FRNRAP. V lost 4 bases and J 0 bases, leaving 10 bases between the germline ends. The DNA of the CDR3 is TGTGCTAGTGGTTCGGGTCGGTTCTCTGGAAACACCATATATTTT. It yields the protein CASGSGRFSGNTIYF.

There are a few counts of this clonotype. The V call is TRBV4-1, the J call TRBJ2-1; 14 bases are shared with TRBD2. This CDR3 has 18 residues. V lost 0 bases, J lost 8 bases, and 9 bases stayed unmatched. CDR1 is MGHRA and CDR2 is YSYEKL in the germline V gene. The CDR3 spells CASSQETSGRAVIYEQFF. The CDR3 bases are TGCGCCAGCAGCCAAGAGACTAGCGGGAGGGCGGTTATATATGAGCAGTTCTTC.

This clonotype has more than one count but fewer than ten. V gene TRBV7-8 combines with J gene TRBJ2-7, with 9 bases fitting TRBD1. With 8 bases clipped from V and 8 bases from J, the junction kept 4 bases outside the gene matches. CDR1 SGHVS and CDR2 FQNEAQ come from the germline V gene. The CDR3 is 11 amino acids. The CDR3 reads CASGDRDKQYF. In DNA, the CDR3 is TGTGCCAGCGGGGACAGGGATAAGCAGTACTTC. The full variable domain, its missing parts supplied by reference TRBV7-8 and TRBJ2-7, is GAGVSQSPRYKVAKRGQDVALRCDPISGHVSLFWYQQALGQGPEFLTYFQNEAQLDKSGLPSDRFFAERPEGSVSTLKIQRTQQEDSAVYLCASGDRDKQYFGPGTRLTVT.

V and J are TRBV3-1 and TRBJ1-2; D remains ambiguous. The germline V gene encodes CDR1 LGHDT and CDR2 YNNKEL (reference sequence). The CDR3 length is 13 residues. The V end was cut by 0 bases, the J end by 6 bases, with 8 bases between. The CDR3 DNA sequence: TGTGCCAGCAGCCAAGAACAAGCCCATGGCTACACCTTC. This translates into CASSQEQAHGYTF. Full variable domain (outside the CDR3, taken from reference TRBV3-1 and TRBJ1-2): DTAVSQTPKYLVTQMGNDKSIKCEQNLGHDTMYWYKQDSKKFLKIMFSYNNKELIINETVPNRFSPKSPDKAHLNLHINSLELGDSAVYFCASSQEQAHGYTFGSGTRLTVV.

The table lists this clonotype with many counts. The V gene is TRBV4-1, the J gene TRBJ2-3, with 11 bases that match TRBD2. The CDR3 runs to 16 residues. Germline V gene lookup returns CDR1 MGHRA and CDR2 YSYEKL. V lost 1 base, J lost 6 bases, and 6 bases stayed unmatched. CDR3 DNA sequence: TGCGCCAGCAGCCAAGTAGCACTAGCGGGAGTGGATACGCAGTATTTT. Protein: CASSQVALAGVDTQYF.

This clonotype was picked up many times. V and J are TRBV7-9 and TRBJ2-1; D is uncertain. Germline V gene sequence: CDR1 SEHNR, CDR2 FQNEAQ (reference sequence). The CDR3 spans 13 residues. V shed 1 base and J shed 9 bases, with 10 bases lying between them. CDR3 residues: CASSLVVVFEQFF. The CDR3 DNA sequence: TGTGCCAGCAGCTTAGTGGTGGTTTTTGAGCAGTTCTTC.

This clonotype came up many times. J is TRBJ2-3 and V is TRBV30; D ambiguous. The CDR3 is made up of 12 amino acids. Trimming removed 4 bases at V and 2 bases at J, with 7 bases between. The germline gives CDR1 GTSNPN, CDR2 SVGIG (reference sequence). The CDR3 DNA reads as TGTGCCTGGAAGGGTGACACAGATACGCAGTATTTT. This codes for CAWKGDTDTQYF.

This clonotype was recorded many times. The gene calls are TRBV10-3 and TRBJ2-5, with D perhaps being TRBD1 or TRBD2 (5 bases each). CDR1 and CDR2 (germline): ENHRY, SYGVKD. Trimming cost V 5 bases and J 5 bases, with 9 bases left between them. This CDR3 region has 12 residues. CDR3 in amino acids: CAISRGFETQYF. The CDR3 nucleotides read TGTGCCATCAGTCGGGGCTTCGAGACCCAGTACTTC.

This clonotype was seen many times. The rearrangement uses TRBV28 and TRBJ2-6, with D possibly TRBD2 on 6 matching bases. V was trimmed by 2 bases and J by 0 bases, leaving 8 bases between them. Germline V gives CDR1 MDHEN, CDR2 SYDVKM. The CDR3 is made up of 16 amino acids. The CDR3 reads CASSLGGNSGANVLTF. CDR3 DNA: TGTGCCAGCAGTTTAGGGGGGAACTCTGGGGCCAACGTCCTGACTTTC.

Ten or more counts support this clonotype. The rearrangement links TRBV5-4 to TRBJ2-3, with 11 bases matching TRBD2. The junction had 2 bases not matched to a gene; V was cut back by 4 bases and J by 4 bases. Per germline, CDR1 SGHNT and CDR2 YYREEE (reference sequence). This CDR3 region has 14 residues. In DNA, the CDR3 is TGTGCCAGCAGCCAGGGACTAGCGGCAGATACGCAGTATTTT. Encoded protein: CASSQGLAADTQYF. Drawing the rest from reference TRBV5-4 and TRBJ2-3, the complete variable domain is ETGVTQSPTHLIKTRGQQVTLRCSSQSGHNTVSWYQQALGQGPQFIFQYYREEENGRGNFPPRFSGLQFPNYSSELNVNALELDDSALYLCASSQGLAADTQYFGPGTRLTVL.

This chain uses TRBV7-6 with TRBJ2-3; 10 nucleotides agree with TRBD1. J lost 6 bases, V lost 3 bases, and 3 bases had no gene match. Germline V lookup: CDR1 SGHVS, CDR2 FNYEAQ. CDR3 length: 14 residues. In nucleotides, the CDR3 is TGTGCCAGCAGCTTGGGGACAGGGGACGATACGCAGTATTTT. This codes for CASSLGTGDDTQYF.